This TCR beta chain stems from a study of shared clonotypes between healthy human individuals. Per the germline V gene, CDR1 is SQVTM and CDR2 is ANQGSEA. Trimming at V came to 2 bases and at J to 7 bases, leaving 3 bases not matched to a gene. This CDR3 is built from 14 residues. Clones were read by immunoSEQ multiplex PCR, and TCRdb kept only the in-frame ones, dropping some. This sample yields fewer than 1.8 million clones, of which 98% are seen a single time; roughly 0.35% belongs to the top ten. The gene calls are TRBV29-1 and TRBJ2-1, with 12 bases lining up with TRBD2. The receptor was isolated from a man between 25 and 39 years old in good health. Sequenced sample: naive CD4+ T cells sorted from blood. As for subset: CD45RA+ positively selected. CDR3 protein: CSVERLAGANEQFF. The DNA of the CDR3 is TGCAGCGTTGAAAGACTAGCGGGAGCAAATGAGCAGTTCTTC.